The source of this T cell receptor (beta chain) is a study of shared clonotypes between healthy human individuals. General study results and limits: Among non-shared clonotypes, generation probabilities were lower than among those shared by all four donors. In general, naive subsets displayed greater estimated richness than memory subsets did. It was observed that 5% to 6.5% of naive CD4 clonotypes were shared across a handful of donors.

This clone was recorded only once. The antigen remains unidentified. The sample carries other DNA sequences with the same CDR3. Cells designated naive CD8 were CD45RO-negative and were positively selected for CCR7, with terminally differentiated effector memory CD45RA+ cells excluded. The repertoire was sequenced with immunoSEQ multiplex PCR; TCRdb's copy has only in-frame clones and lacks some. The profile covers nearly 2 million clones, with about 94% appearing a single time and more than 0.9% taken by the ten largest. V lost 4 bases and J lost 2, with 9 bases in between. Germline V gene lookup returns CDR1 MNHEY and CDR2 SVGAGI. The CDR3 consists of 13 residues.

The chain links TRBV6-5 to TRBJ2-7; D tentatively reads TRBD1 or TRBD2 (6 bases each). This sequence was found in a man aged 18 to 29 in good health. Material: naive CD8+ T cells sorted from blood. In DNA form, the CDR3 reads TGTGCCAGCAGTTCCGGGGGCACCTACGAGCAGTACTTC. Translated, it gives CASSSGGTYEQYF.